This TCR beta chain was captured in a study of vaccination effects on CD4 cells after COVID-19. Regarding the study as a whole: Marked clonal contraction of both clone types appeared late after vaccination.

Prior to sequencing, the ViraFEST assay stimulated PBMC with viral peptide pools, which expanded the antigen-specific CD4+ T cells. Culture proceeded for approximately 9 days, and CD4+ T cells were then isolated. It was two doses of either the BNT162b2 or mRNA-1273 vaccine that participants received. Vaccinees lacked prior SARS-CoV-2 infection and tested negative for nucleocapsid antibodies. Both day 3 and day 7 saw half the medium replaced with IL-2 medium. CDR3 length equals 16 residues. The V segment lost 3 bases and the J segment 0 bases; nucleotides outside the gene matches: 4. Per germline, CDR1 KGHSH and CDR2 LQKENI. Of note for this clone: Its target is not known.

Only in-frame clones appear in the TCRdb table, and some are missing; sequencing was by immunoSEQ multiplex PCR. The repertoire includes tens of thousands of clones, around 70% of them detected once, and around 1.5% sits in the top ten. The material sequenced was CD4+ T cells from PBMCs cultured with HCoV-229E spike peptides, taken after COVID-19 vaccination. This sequence joins TRBV18 and TRBJ1-1; 10 nucleotides line up with TRBD1. The sequence came from a human donor who received a COVID-19 vaccine. The CDR3 DNA reads TGTGCCAGCTCACCCCGGGACAGGGGCATGAACACTGAAGCTTTCTTT. It is translated as CASSPRDRGMNTEAFF.